This T cell receptor (beta chain) was profiled in a study of patients and donors after allogeneic stem cell transplantation. The germline gives CDR1 MNHEY, CDR2 SVGAGI. Trimming removed 4 bases from V and 10 bases from J, with 16 bases in between. This CDR3 contains 13 residues. TCRdb used MiXCR to reprocess the RT-PCR reads, holding one entry per CDR3 protein. The sample includes approximately 140,000 distinct CDR3 sequences, roughly 35% of them seen just once. This TCR derives from a human donor who was either an allogeneic HSCT recipient or a stem cell or donor lymphocyte infusion donor (not recorded which). It is not recorded whose cells these are; they may come from a transplant donor. The rearrangement uses TRBV6-5 and TRBJ1-1, with D tentatively TRBD1 (5 bases). Specimen: blood, either unsorted or a sorted T cell fraction (not recorded which). As DNA, the CDR3 is TGTGCCAGCAGTTCCCCCGGGGCGGCGGGAGCTTTCTTT. Residues: CASSSPGAAGAFF.